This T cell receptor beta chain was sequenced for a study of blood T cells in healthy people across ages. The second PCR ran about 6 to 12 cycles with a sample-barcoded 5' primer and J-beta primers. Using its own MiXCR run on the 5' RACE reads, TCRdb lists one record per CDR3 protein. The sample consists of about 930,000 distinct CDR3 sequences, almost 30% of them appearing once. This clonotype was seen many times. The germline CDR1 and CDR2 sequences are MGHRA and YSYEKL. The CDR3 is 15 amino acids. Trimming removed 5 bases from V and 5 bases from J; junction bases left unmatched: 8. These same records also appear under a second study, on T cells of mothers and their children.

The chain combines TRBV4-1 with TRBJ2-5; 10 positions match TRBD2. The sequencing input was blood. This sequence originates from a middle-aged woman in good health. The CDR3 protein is CASSVLSGGRETQYF. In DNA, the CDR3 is TGCGCCAGCAGCGTCCTTAGCGGGGGGAGGGAGACCCAGTACTTC.